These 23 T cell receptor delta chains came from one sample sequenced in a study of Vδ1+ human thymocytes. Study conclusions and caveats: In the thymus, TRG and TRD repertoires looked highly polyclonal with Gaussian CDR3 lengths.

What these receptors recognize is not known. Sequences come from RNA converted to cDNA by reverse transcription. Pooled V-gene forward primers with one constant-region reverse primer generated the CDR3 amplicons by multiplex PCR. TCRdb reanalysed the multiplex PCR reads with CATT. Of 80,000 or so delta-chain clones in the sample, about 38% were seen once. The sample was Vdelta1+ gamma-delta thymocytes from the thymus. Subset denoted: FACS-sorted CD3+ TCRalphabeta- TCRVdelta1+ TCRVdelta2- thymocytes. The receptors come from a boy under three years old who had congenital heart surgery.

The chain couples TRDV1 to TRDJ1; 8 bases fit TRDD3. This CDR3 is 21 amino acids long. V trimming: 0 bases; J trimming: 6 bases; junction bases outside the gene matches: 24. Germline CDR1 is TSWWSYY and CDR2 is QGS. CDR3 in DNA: TGTGCTCTTGGGGAACTCTCGGCCCGGAGACGGGCGGGATACGGATCGCATAAACTCATCTTT. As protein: CALGELSARRRAGYGSHKLIF.

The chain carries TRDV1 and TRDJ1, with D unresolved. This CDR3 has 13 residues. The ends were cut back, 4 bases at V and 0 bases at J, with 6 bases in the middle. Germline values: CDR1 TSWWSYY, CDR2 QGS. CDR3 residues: CALGGWYTDKLIF. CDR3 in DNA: TGTGCTCTTGGGGGCTGGTACACCGATAAACTCATCTTT.

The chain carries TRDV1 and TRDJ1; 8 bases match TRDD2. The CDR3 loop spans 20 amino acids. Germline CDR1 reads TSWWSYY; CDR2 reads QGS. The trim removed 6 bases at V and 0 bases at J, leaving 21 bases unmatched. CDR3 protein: CALGHTSYRGARTDTDKLIF. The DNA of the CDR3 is TGTGCTCTTGGTCATACTTCCTACAGGGGGGCTCGGACCGACACCGATAAACTCATCTTT.

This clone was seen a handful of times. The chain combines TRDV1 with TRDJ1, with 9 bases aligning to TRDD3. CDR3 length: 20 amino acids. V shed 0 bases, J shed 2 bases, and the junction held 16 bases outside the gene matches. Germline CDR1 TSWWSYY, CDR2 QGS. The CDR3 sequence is CALGELRRPLGDERTDKLIF. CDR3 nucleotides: TGTGCTCTTGGGGAACTAAGGAGACCCCTGGGGGATGAAAGAACCGATAAACTCATCTTT.

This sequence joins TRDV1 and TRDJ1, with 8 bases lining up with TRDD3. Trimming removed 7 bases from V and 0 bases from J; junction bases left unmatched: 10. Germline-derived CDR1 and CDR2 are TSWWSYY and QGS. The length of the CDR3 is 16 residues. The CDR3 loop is CALVLGVLSYTDKLIF. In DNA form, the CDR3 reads TGTGCTCTTGTACTGGGGGTCCTCTCGTACACCGATAAACTCATCTTT.

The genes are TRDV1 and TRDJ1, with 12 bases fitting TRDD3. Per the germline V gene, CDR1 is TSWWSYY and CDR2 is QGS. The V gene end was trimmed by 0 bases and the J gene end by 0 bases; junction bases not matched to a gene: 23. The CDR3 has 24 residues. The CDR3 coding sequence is TGTGCTCTTGGGGAACTAGCGTCCTACCCTATACTGGGGGATACTTTCTCGTACACCGATAAACTCATCTTT. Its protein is CALGELASYPILGDTFSYTDKLIF.

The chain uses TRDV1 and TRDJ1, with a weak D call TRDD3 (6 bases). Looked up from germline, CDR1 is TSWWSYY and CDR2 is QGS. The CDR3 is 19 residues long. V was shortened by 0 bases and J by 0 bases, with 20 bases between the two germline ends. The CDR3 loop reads CALGELMPSTWGYTDKLIF. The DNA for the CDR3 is TGTGCTCTTGGGGAACTCATGCCGTCGACCTGGGGTTACACCGATAAACTCATCTTT.

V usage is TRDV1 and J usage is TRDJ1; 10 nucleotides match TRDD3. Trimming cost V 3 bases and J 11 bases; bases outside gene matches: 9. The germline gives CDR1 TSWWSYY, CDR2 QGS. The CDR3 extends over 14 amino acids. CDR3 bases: TGTGCTCTTGGGGAGTCAAGTGGGGGATACATCCTCATCTTT. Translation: CALGESSGGYILIF.

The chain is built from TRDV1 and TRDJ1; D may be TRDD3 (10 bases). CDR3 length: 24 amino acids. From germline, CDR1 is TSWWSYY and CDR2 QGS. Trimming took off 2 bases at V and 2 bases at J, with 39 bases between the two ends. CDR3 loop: CALGERSKGLPTYWGISSTDKLIF. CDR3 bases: TGTGCTCTTGGGGAAAGGTCGAAGGGCCTTCCTACGTACTGGGGGATTTCGTCTACCGATAAACTCATCTTT.

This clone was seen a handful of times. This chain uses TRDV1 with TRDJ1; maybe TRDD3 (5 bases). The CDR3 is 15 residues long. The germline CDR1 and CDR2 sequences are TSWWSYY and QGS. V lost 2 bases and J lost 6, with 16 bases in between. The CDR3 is CALGEVLEWGNKLIF. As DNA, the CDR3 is TGTGCTCTTGGGGAAGTTCTAGAATGGGGTAATAAACTCATCTTT.

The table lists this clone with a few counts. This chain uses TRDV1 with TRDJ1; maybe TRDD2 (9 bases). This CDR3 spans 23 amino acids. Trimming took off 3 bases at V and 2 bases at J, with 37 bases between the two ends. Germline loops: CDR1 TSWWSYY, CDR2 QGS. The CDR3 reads CALGDRGAFLLDWGERGTDKLIF. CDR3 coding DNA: TGTGCTCTTGGGGACCGTGGGGCCTTCCTACTCGACTGGGGGGAGAGGGGAACCGATAAACTCATCTTT.

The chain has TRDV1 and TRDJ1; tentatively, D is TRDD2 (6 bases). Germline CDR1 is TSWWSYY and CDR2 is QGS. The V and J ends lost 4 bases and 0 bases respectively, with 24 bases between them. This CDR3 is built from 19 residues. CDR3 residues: CALGGDFLQPSSDTDKLIF. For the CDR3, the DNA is TGTGCTCTTGGGGGGGACTTCCTGCAGCCCTCCTCGGACACCGATAAACTCATCTTT.

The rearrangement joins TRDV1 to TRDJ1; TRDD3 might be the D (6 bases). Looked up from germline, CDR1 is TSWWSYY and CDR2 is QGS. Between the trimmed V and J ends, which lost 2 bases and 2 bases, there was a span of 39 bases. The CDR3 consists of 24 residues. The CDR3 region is CALGEGPVLVLGYGSDGWTDKLIF. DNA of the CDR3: TGTGCTCTTGGGGAAGGCCCGGTTCTTGTCTTGGGATATGGCTCCGATGGTTGGACCGATAAACTCATCTTT.

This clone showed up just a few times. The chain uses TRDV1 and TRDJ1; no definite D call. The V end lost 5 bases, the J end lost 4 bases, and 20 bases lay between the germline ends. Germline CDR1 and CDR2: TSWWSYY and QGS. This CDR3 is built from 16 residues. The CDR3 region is CALGPRGSWVGDKLIF. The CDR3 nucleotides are TGTGCTCTTGGGCCCCGAGGTTCTTGGGTGGGCGATAAACTCATCTTT.

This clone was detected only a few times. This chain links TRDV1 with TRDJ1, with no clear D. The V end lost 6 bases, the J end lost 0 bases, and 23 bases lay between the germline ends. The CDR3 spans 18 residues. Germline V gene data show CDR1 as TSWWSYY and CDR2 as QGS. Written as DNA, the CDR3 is TGTGCTCTTGGTTTAGGATCCCATCAAGGTTCGTACACCGATAAACTCATCTTT. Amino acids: CALGLGSHQGSYTDKLIF.

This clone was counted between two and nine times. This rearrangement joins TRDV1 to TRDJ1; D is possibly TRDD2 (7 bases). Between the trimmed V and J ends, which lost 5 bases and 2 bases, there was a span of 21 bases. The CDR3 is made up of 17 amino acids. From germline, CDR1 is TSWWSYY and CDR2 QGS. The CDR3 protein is CALGIPTGLRRTDKLIF. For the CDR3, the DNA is TGTGCTCTTGGGATTCCTACTGGGCTGAGAAGGACCGATAAACTCATCTTT.

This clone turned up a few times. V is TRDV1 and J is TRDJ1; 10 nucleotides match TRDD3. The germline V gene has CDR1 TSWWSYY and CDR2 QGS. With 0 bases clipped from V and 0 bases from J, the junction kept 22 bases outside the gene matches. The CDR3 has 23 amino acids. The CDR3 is CALGELATYSPNWGIPYTDKLIF. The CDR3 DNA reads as TGTGCTCTTGGGGAACTAGCGACCTACTCCCCTAACTGGGGGATTCCGTACACCGATAAACTCATCTTT.

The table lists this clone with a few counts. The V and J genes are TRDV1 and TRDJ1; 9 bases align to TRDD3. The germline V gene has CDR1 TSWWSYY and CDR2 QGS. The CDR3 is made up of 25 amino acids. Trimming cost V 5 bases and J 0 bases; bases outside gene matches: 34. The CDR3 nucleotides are TGTGCTCTTGGGTCGCCCTCACCCCCGTATTGGGGATACGGGGATGTGAAGGAGTACACCGATAAACTCATCTTT. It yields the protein CALGSPSPPYWGYGDVKEYTDKLIF.

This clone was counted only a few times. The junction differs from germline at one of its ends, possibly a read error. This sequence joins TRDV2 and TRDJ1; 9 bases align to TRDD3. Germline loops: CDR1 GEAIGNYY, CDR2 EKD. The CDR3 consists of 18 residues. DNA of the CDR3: TGTGCCTGTGTCACCTGGTACTGGGGGACACCGTACACCGATAAACTCATCTTT. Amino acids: CACVTWYWGTPYTDKLIF.

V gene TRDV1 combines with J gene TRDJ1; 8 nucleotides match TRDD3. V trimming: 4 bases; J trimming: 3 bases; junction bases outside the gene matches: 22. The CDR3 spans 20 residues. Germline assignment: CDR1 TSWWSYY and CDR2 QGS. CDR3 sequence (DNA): TGTGCTCTTGGGGGACCATCCTGGTTCCCGTACTGGGGGGGCCCCGATAAACTCATCTTT. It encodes CALGGPSWFPYWGGPDKLIF.

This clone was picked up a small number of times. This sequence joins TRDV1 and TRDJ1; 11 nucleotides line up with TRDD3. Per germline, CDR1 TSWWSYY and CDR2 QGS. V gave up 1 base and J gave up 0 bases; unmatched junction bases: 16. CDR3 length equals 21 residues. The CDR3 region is CALGERNGLKLGDSHTDKLIF. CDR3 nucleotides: TGTGCTCTTGGGGAACGAAACGGTCTCAAACTGGGGGATAGTCACACCGATAAACTCATCTTT.

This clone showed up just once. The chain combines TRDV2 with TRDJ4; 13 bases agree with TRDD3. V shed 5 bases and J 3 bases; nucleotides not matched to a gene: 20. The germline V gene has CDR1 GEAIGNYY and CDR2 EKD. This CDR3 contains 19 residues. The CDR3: CACANAILTGGYGDRPLIF. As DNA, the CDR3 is TGTGCCTGTGCTAACGCCATTCTCACTGGGGGATACGGAGACCGACCCCTGATCTTT.

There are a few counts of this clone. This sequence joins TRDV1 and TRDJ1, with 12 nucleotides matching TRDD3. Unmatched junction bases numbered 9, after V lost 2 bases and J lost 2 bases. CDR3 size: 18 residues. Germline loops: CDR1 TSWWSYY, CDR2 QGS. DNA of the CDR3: TGTGCTCTTGGGGAATGGGGGAACTGGGGGATACAGACCGATAAACTCATCTTT. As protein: CALGEWGNWGIQTDKLIF.